The 7 T cell receptor beta chains listed next were all sequenced from one sample in a study of T cell responses to AZD1222 COVID-19 vaccine. Sequencing was performed with immunoSEQ multiplex PCR; in TCRdb, only in-frame clones are kept and a portion is missing. Here the sample spans under 95,000 clones, around nine tenths being singletons. This specimen consisted of peripheral blood, obtained on day 0 of AZD1222 vaccination. These receptors were collected from an adult in good health.

This sequence joins TRBV12-3 or TRBV12-4 and TRBJ1-6, with D perhaps TRBD1 (5 bases). V lost 4 bases and J 16 bases, leaving 11 bases between the germline ends. CDR3 length equals 11 residues. CDR3 region: CASSSGRRLHF. The DNA of the CDR3 is TGTGCCAGCAGTTCGGGACGTCGACTCCACTTT.

The CDR3, as DNA: TGTGCCTGGAGTTTCAGGGAGGGTCAGCCCCAGCATTTT. Encoded protein: CAWSFREGQPQHF. The rearrangement joins TRBV30 to TRBJ1-5, with D maybe TRBD1 (5 bases). Trimming took 2 bases from V and 6 from J, leaving 11 bases between them. Germline V lookup: CDR1 GTSNPN, CDR2 SVGIG (reference sequence). The CDR3 sequence is 13 residues long.

V gene TRBV7-9 combines with J gene TRBJ1-2; TRBD1 aligns across 7 bases. The CDR3 has 14 amino acids. The junction had 11 bases not matched to a gene; V was cut back by 5 bases and J by 8 bases. Germline V gene lookup returns CDR1 SEHNR and CDR2 FQNEAQ (reference sequence). The CDR3 here is CASSEDRAVLGYTF. CDR3 coding DNA: TGTGCCAGCAGCGAAGACAGGGCTGTGTTGGGCTACACCTTC.

The sample holds one count of this clone. The chain is built from TRBV5-1 and TRBJ1-2, with D maybe TRBD1 (6 bases). Germline assignment: CDR1 SGHRS and CDR2 YFSETQ. V lost 3 bases and J 0 bases, leaving 15 bases between the germline ends. The CDR3 sequence is 16 residues long. The CDR3: CASSYYRDTANYGYTF. Written as DNA, the CDR3 is TGCGCCAGCAGCTACTACCGGGACACCGCTAACTATGGCTACACCTTC.

The table lists this clone with a count of one. V is TRBV5-1 and J is TRBJ1-2; D may be TRBD1 (5 bases). Germline V gives CDR1 SGHRS, CDR2 YFSETQ. This CDR3 comprises 16 residues. Deletions cut 3 bases from V and 4 bases from J, with 19 bases between. For the CDR3, the DNA is TGCGCCAGCAGCTCCCAAGCCGAGACAGCTACCTATGGCTACACCTTC. Translation: CASSSQAETATYGYTF. Based on the CDR3 plus reference TRBV5-1 and TRBJ1-2, the full variable domain is KAGVTQTPRYLIKTRGQQVTLSCSPISGHRSVSWYQQTPGQGLQFLFEYFSETQRNKGNFPGRFSGRQFSNSRSEMNVSTLELGDSALYLCASSSQAETATYGYTFGSGTRLTVV.

The V call is TRBV10-1, the J call TRBJ2-2, with D tentatively TRBD1 (6 bases). This CDR3 region has 13 residues. V lost 2 bases, J lost 8 bases, and 9 bases lay in between. The germline V gene has CDR1 WNHNN and CDR2 SYGVQD (reference sequence). This chain's CDR3 is CASSETGLGELFF. The DNA for the CDR3 is TGCGCCAGCAGTGAGACAGGGTTAGGGGAGCTGTTTTTT.

This chain connects TRBV5-5 to TRBJ2-1, with D unresolved. The V and J ends lost 1 base and 12 bases respectively, with 14 bases between them. This CDR3 comprises 13 residues. Germline loops: CDR1 SGHKS, CDR2 YYEKEE (reference sequence). The chain's CDR3 is CASSLQSTFGQFF. The CDR3 bases are TGTGCCAGCAGCTTGCAAAGTACCTTTGGGCAGTTCTTC.